These 11 T cell receptor beta chains came from one sample sequenced in a study of blood T cell repertoires in COVID-19. Using immunoSEQ multiplex PCR, the repertoire was profiled, and TCRdb retains in-frame clones only, with some absent. The sample lists tens of thousands of clones, approximately 82% occurring once. Specimen: peripheral blood. These receptors originate from a human donor in a cohort sampled during active COVID-19.

The chain recombines TRBV5-1 with TRBJ2-1, with TRBD2 matching over 10 bases. V lost 1 base and J lost 2; bases outside the gene matches: 6. CDR1 and CDR2 (germline): SGHRS, YFSETQ. The CDR3 totals 17 residues. DNA of the CDR3: TGCGCCAGCAGCTTGAATTTGCTAGCGGGAGCCTACAATGAGCAGTTCTTC. It translates to CASSLNLLAGAYNEQFF.

The CDR3 spells CASSESRQVNTEAFF. CDR3 in DNA: TGTGCCAGCAGTGAATCCAGACAGGTGAACACTGAAGCTTTCTTT. The chain uses TRBV25-1 and TRBJ1-1, with a weak D call TRBD1 (6 bases). This CDR3 comprises 15 residues. Germline CDR1 and CDR2: MGHDK and SYGVNS. The ends were cut back, 1 base at V and 0 bases at J, with 9 bases in the middle. Combining the CDR3 with reference TRBV25-1 and TRBJ1-1 gives the whole variable domain EADIYQTPRYLVIGTGKKITLECSQTMGHDKMYWYQQDPGMELHLIHYSYGVNSTEKGDLSSESTVSRIRTEHFPLTLESARPSHTSQYLCASSESRQVNTEAFFGQGTRLTVV.

The rearrangement uses TRBV7-9 and TRBJ1-2, with TRBD1 identical over 7 bases. Per germline, CDR1 SEHNR and CDR2 FQNEAQ (reference sequence). The CDR3 loop spans 13 amino acids. The V gene end was trimmed by 7 bases and the J gene end by 4 bases; junction bases not matched to a gene: 6. This chain's CDR3 is CASNKGGTYGYTF. The CDR3 nucleotides are TGTGCCAGCAACAAAGGGGGCACCTATGGCTACACCTTC.

The V and J genes are TRBV5-5 and TRBJ2-7, with TRBD1 identical over 8 bases. V shed 7 bases and J 3 bases; nucleotides not matched to a gene: 12. This CDR3 comprises 15 residues. Germline V gene sequence: CDR1 SGHKS, CDR2 YYEKEE (reference sequence). As DNA, the CDR3 is TGTGCCAGCGCCCTCCGTCGGGACAGGATCTACGAGCAGTACTTC. It translates to CASALRRDRIYEQYF.

The V gene is TRBV12-3 or TRBV12-4, the J gene TRBJ2-3; D is perhaps TRBD2 (5 bases). V was trimmed by 9 bases and J by 1 base, leaving 8 bases between them. The CDR3 consists of 12 residues. CDR3 loop: CASGRGTDTQYF. DNA for the CDR3: TGTGCCAGTGGGCGGGGCACAGATACGCAGTATTTT.

The rearrangement links TRBV27 to TRBJ1-1; D is uncertain. Germline CDR1 MNHEY, CDR2 SMNVEV (reference sequence). The CDR3 totals 13 residues. V lost 5 bases to trimming and J lost 1 base, with 8 bases between them. CDR3 region: CASSRTRNTEAFF. CDR3 DNA: TGTGCCAGCAGTAGAACAAGGAACACTGAAGCTTTCTTT.

The gene calls are TRBV6-2 or TRBV6-3 and TRBJ1-2, with 8 bases fitting TRBD1. Unmatched junction bases numbered 10, after V lost 2 bases and J lost 5 bases. The CDR3 has 16 residues. The germline CDR1 and CDR2 sequences are MNHEY and SVGEGT. The CDR3 DNA sequence: TGTGCCAGCAGTTACGTCCGGACAGGGCGAGATTATGGCTACACCTTC. Amino acid sequence: CASSYVRTGRDYGYTF.

The V call is TRBV4-1, the J call TRBJ1-2; TRBD1 might be the D (5 bases). The CDR3 loop spans 19 amino acids. Germline lookup yields CDR1 MGHRA and CDR2 YSYEKL. Trimming took 0 bases from V and 1 from J, leaving 21 bases between them. CDR3 in amino acids: CASSQDQSRAGSRNYGYTF. The CDR3 coding sequence is TGCGCCAGCAGCCAAGATCAGAGCCGGGCAGGGTCGCGTAACTATGGCTACACCTTC.

This clone was recorded a few times. The chain links TRBV18 to TRBJ2-7; D is perhaps TRBD1 (6 bases). Germline loops: CDR1 KGHSH, CDR2 LQKENI. Deletions cut 4 bases from V and 6 bases from J, with 13 bases between. The CDR3 is 13 amino acids. The chain's CDR3 is CASSLEGQSEQYF. CDR3 coding DNA: TGTGCCAGCTCACTCGAAGGACAGTCCGAGCAGTACTTC.

The V gene is TRBV28, the J gene TRBJ1-4; D possibly corresponds to TRBD1 (6 bases). The V gene lost 1 base and the J gene lost 8 bases, with 17 bases spanning the gap. This CDR3 contains 16 residues. Looked up from germline, CDR1 is MDHEN and CDR2 is SYDVKM. The CDR3 protein is CASSLYPTGRGEKLFF. The CDR3, as DNA: TGTGCCAGCAGTTTATACCCCACAGGGAGAGGAGAAAAACTGTTTTTT.

This rearrangement joins TRBV7-9 to TRBJ1-2; 8 nucleotides align to TRBD1. The CDR3 contains 18 residues. CDR1 and CDR2 (germline): SEHNR, FQNEAQ (reference sequence). The ends lost 1 base at V and 6 bases at J; junction bases unmatched: 16. This chain's CDR3 is CASSLGQGMADQVDGYTF. Written as DNA, the CDR3 is TGTGCCAGCAGCTTAGGACAGGGGATGGCCGATCAGGTGGATGGCTACACCTTC. Full variable domain (rest looked up from reference TRBV7-9 and TRBJ1-2): DTGVSQNPRHKITKRGQNVTFRCDPISEHNRLYWYRQTLGQGPEFLTYFQNEAQLEKSRLLSDRFSAERPKGSFSTLEIQRTEQGDSAMYLCASSLGQGMADQVDGYTFGSGTRLTVV.